The rows below give T cell receptor beta chains drawn from one sample of a study of T cells in Graves' hyperthyroidism and ophthalmopathy. TCRdb reprocessed the multiplex PCR reads with MiXCR, giving one entry per CDR3 protein. Of under 600,000 distinct CDR3 sequences listed, roughly 16% are singletons. Sequenced: blood. Receptors were obtained from a woman in her 40s with Graves' ophthalmopathy. CDR3s include the opening cysteine and the closing phenylalanine or tryptophan. D genes are given only for firm matches. Size is omitted from some rows. Given values are once, few, many or a class for expanded clones.

D gene: TRBD2
V gene: TRBV4-1
clone size: -
J gene: TRBJ2-1
CDR3 DNA: TGCGCCAGCAGCCAAGGGTTATTAGCGGGGTACAATGAGCAGTTCTTC
CDR3 protein: CASSQGLLAGYNEQFF

D gene: TRBD1
V gene: TRBV20-1
clone size: few
J gene: TRBJ1-1
CDR3 DNA: TGCAGTGCTAGAGACCCCGGGACAGGTGGCACTGAAGCTTTCTTT
CDR3 protein: CSARDPGTGGTEAFF

D gene: TRBD2
V gene: TRBV5-1
clone size: -
J gene: TRBJ2-7
CDR3 DNA: TGCGCCAGCAGCCCCCGGCCAGCGGGGAACAATGAGCAGTACTTC
CDR3 protein: CASSPRPAGNNEQYF

D gene: -
V gene: TRBV5-1
clone size: -
J gene: TRBJ1-2
CDR3 DNA: TGCGCCAGCAGCTTGGAGAAACCGGGGAACTATGGCTACACCTTC
CDR3 protein: CASSLEKPGNYGYTF

D gene: -
V gene: TRBV7-9
clone size: -
J gene: TRBJ2-5
CDR3 DNA: TGTGCCAGCAGCCATCAGGGGTTACAGACCCAGTACTTC
CDR3 protein: CASSHQGLQTQYF

D gene: -
V gene: TRBV10-3
clone size: many
J gene: TRBJ2-6
CDR3 DNA: TGTGCCATCAGTGAGTCGTGGGGACAACCTGACTTC
CDR3 protein: CAISESWGQPDF

D gene: -
V gene: TRBV9
clone size: few
J gene: TRBJ2-1
CDR3 DNA: TGTGCCAGCAGCGTAGCTTGGAAGGGGCAGGAGCAGTTCTTC
CDR3 protein: CASSVAWKGQEQFF

D gene: -
V gene: TRBV9
clone size: many
J gene: TRBJ1-1
CDR3 DNA: TGTGCCAGCAGCATTGGACGGGACACTGAAGCTTTCTTT
CDR3 protein: CASSIGRDTEAFF

D gene: -
V gene: TRBV6-1
clone size: -
J gene: TRBJ1-2
CDR3 DNA: TGTGCCAGCAGCCCAAGGAGTCCTTACTCATCTAACTATGGCTACACCTTC
CDR3 protein: CASSPRSPYSSNYGYTF

D gene: TRBD2
V gene: TRBV28
clone size: many
J gene: TRBJ2-3
CDR3 DNA: TGTGCCAGCAGTTCTAGCGGGTCGGGGGATACGCAGTATTTT
CDR3 protein: CASSSSGSGDTQYF

D gene: -
V gene: TRBV12-3/TRBV12-4
clone size: -
J gene: TRBJ2-2
CDR3 DNA: TGTGCCAGCAGCTCTCCGACATCGAACACCGGGGAGCTGTTTTTT
CDR3 protein: CASSSPTSNTGELFF